Described below is a single T cell receptor beta chain sequence and its context. The target antigen is unknown. This sample was included in a study of T cell repertoires in cytomegalovirus infection. The study's findings and limits: There were HLA-C-restricted CMV-specific TCR beta clonotypes dominating the ex vivo response.

TCRdb redid the calling of the reads with MiXCR, one entry per CDR3 protein. The repertoire has roughly 760,000 distinct CDR3 sequences, under 40% of them found once; the top ten carry 2.8%. The germline V and J ends were trimmed by 1 base and 0 bases, with 4 bases remaining between them. CDR1 is DFQATT, CDR2 SNEGSKA, per germline (reference sequence). This CDR3 has 12 residues. The specimen sequenced was PBMCs. J is TRBJ2-7 and V is TRBV20-1; D uncertain. This receptor was identified in a human donor in good health (CMV status not recorded). Some clones in this sample may be carry-over from other donors' samples. Here the CDR3 DNA reads TGCAGTGCTAGAGGGGGCTCCTACGAGCAGTACTTC. It yields the protein CSARGGSYEQYF.